Presented here are 10 T cell receptor beta chains from one specimen sequenced in a study of T cells expressing NK-cell markers. From its re-call of the 5' RACE reads, TCRdb lists each CDR3 protein once, without DNA. The sample totals approximately 550,000 distinct CDR3 sequences. The specimen was blood T cells: a sorted CD56 or NKG2C T cell subset, CD4+ or CD8+ T cells, or bulk PBMC T cells (not recorded which). Receptors originate from a man aged 18 to 29 in good health.

The V gene is TRBV27, the J gene TRBJ2-7. The germline V gene encodes CDR1 MNHEY and CDR2 SMNVEV (reference sequence). The CDR3 runs to 16 residues. The CDR3 reads CATGIPTESNSYEQYF.

The chain joins TRBV15 to TRBJ2-1; TCRdb calls TRBD2, which cannot be checked without DNA. The CDR3 has 15 amino acids. CDR1 is LNHNV, CDR2 YYDKDF, per germline (reference sequence). The CDR3 reads CATSRPLGGVNEQFF.

V gene TRBV20-1 combines with J gene TRBJ1-5. CDR3 length: 16 residues. Looked up from germline, CDR1 is DFQATT and CDR2 is SNEGSKA (reference sequence). This CDR3 is CSARDSWVSGNQPQHF.

The chain joins TRBV14 to TRBJ1-1; lacking DNA, the TRBD1 call made by TCRdb goes unchecked. CDR1 and CDR2 from the germline V gene are SGHDN and FVKESK. The CDR3 covers 17 residues. The chain's CDR3 is CASSQLGAFGRNTEAFF.

V gene TRBV5-8 combines with J gene TRBJ2-3; TCRdb names TRBD1, which stays unverified in the absence of DNA. CDR1 is SGHTS, CDR2 YDEGEE, per germline. This CDR3 comprises 15 residues. The CDR3 is CASSLGGIFTDTQYF.

V gene TRBV6-2 or TRBV6-3 combines with J gene TRBJ2-2; TCRdb names TRBD1, which stays unverified in the absence of DNA. This CDR3 is built from 15 residues. Germline V gene lookup returns CDR1 MNHEY and CDR2 SVGEGT. CDR3 amino acids: CASSYGAGIAGELFF.

The chain uses TRBV19 and TRBJ1-1. The CDR3 spans 15 residues. Germline assignment: CDR1 LNHDA and CDR2 SQIVND (reference sequence). The CDR3 loop is CASSPKGQMGTEAFF.

The rearrangement uses TRBV24-1 and TRBJ2-7; TCRdb's D call of TRBD1 is untestable without DNA. The germline V gene encodes CDR1 KGHDR and CDR2 SFDVKD. This CDR3 is 16 amino acids long. The CDR3 sequence is CATSDPGQNNPYEQYF.

This chain uses TRBV3-1 with TRBJ2-7; the TRBD2 assignment by TCRdb is unverifiable without DNA. CDR3 size: 12 residues. From germline, CDR1 is LGHDT and CDR2 YNNKEL (reference sequence). CDR3 amino acids: CASSQGGPEQYF.

The chain joins TRBV7-2 to TRBJ1-1; TCRdb's D call of TRBD1 is untestable without DNA. The length of the CDR3 is 15 residues. Germline lookup yields CDR1 SGHTA and CDR2 FQGNSA. Here the CDR3 reads CASSLAWAGDTEAFF.